Following are 3 T cell receptor beta chains from one sample sequenced in a study of blood T cells in healthy people across ages. Combining a sample-barcoded 5' primer with a J-beta primer mix, a second PCR ran for roughly 7 to 11 cycles. TCRdb ran MiXCR on the 5' RACE reads and lists one entry per CDR3 protein. The sample consists of about 670,000 distinct CDR3 sequences, 45% to 60% of them appearing once. The sequenced material came from blood. The receptors come from a woman older than 75 in good health.

This clonotype was counted a few times. The chain couples TRBV6-6 to TRBJ1-3; 7 nucleotides align to TRBD1. Germline lookup yields CDR1 MNHNY and CDR2 SVGAGI (reference sequence). This CDR3 comprises 16 residues. V lost 4 bases, J lost 2 bases, and 8 bases stayed unmatched. CDR3 in amino acids: CASSLAPQGAGNTIYF. CDR3 nucleotides: TGTGCCAGCAGTTTGGCCCCCCAGGGGGCTGGAAACACCATATATTTT.

The table lists this clonotype with many counts. The chain carries TRBV5-1 and TRBJ2-3; D possibly corresponds to TRBD2 (6 bases). V was trimmed by 3 bases and J by 2 bases, leaving 13 bases between them. The length of the CDR3 is 15 residues. The germline V gene has CDR1 SGHRS and CDR2 YFSETQ. The CDR3 is CASSSGEAPTDTQYF. The CDR3 DNA reads as TGCGCCAGCAGCTCGGGGGAGGCCCCCACAGATACGCAGTATTTT.

This clonotype was seen repeatedly, ten times or more. This chain uses TRBV18 with TRBJ2-1; D perhaps matches TRBD2 (6 bases). The CDR3 runs to 13 residues. Germline values: CDR1 KGHSH, CDR2 LQKENI. V lost 6 bases, J lost 8 bases, and 14 bases lay in between. This chain's CDR3 is CASSNRGNDEQFF. CDR3 nucleotide sequence: TGTGCCAGCTCCAACCGGGGGAACGATGAGCAGTTCTTC.